This T cell receptor beta chain comes out of a study of shared clonotypes between healthy human individuals. Study information: There were three CD4 naive, three CD4 memory, two CD8 naive and one CD8 memory plates per donor.

This CDR3 region has 13 residues. Germline-derived CDR1 and CDR2 are MNHNS and SASEGT. Trimming left V 6 bases short and J 4 bases short, with 10 bases between. In replicate PCRs of sorted subsets, 150 to 200 ng DNA, some 28,000 T cell genomes, was used. Only in-frame clones appear in the TCRdb table, and some are missing; sequencing was by immunoSEQ multiplex PCR. The sample consists of 400,000 to 600,000 clones, roughly 95% of them appearing once. This TCR was recovered from a woman aged 25 to 39 in good health. The chain has TRBV6-1 and TRBJ1-3, with D possibly matching TRBD1 (5 bases). Sequencing used naive CD4+ T cells sorted from blood. Subset: CD45RA+ positively selected. For the CDR3, the DNA is TGTGCCAGCAGGCGGGACGGAGGAAACACCATATATTTT. The encoded protein is CASRRDGGNTIYF.